A selection of T cell receptor beta chains follows, all from one sample in a study of immune evolution from preneoplasia to lung adenocarcinoma. Only in-frame clones appear in the TCRdb table, and some are missing; sequencing was by immunoSEQ multiplex PCR. This sample yields more than 12,000 clones, of which roughly 80% are seen a single time; 2.5% to 3% belongs to the top ten. The sequenced sample consisted of FFPE minimally invasive lung adenocarcinoma tissue. All receptors come from a person between 60 and 80 years old with lung adenocarcinoma. CDR3s include the opening cysteine and the closing phenylalanine or tryptophan. Fields, in order: V gene, J gene, clone size, D gene, CDR3 DNA, CDR3 protein. A D gene is named only where the DNA matches it firmly. Size is omitted from some rows. Given values are once, few, many or a class for expanded clones.

V gene: TRBV7-3
J gene: TRBJ2-6
clone size: .
D gene: .
CDR3 DNA: TGTGCCAGCAGCTTAAAGGCCGGGCAATCTGGGGCCAACGTCCTGACTTTC
CDR3 protein: CASSLKAGQSGANVLTF

V gene: TRBV7-8
J gene: TRBJ2-5
clone size: .
D gene: TRBD1
CDR3 DNA: TGTGCCAGCAGCTTAGTACAGGGGACCTCTTTGTCCCAGTACTTC
CDR3 protein: CASSLVQGTSLSQYF

V gene: TRBV28
J gene: TRBJ2-1
clone size: .
D gene: TRBD2
CDR3 DNA: TGTGCCAGCAAACTCCCGGGACTAGCGCCCAATGAGCAGTTCTTC
CDR3 protein: CASKLPGLAPNEQFF

V gene: TRBV6-5
J gene: TRBJ2-7
clone size: once
D gene: .
CDR3 DNA: TGTGCCAGCAGTTACTCGCCAGTCTACGAGCAGTACTTC
CDR3 protein: CASSYSPVYEQYF

V gene: TRBV5-1
J gene: TRBJ1-2
clone size: few
D gene: TRBD1
CDR3 DNA: TGCGCCAGCAGCTTCCAGGGGGTAGGCTACACCTTC
CDR3 protein: CASSFQGVGYTF

V gene: TRBV30
J gene: TRBJ2-7
clone size: .
D gene: TRBD2
CDR3 DNA: TGTGCCATACAGGGAACTAGCGGGAGGGGGTACGAGCAGTACTTC
CDR3 protein: CAIQGTSGRGYEQYF

V gene: TRBV7-3
J gene: TRBJ1-1
clone size: .
D gene: TRBD1
CDR3 DNA: TGTGCCAGCAGCTTATCAGGGGGAAGTATAGGAACTGAAGCTTTCTTT
CDR3 protein: CASSLSGGSIGTEAFF

V gene: TRBV7-2
J gene: TRBJ1-4
clone size: .
D gene: .
CDR3 DNA: TGTGCCAGCAGCTTAAGGGGGGGTGAAAAACTGTTTTTT
CDR3 protein: CASSLRGGEKLFF

V gene: TRBV7-9
J gene: TRBJ1-1
clone size: .
D gene: TRBD1
CDR3 DNA: TGTGCCAGCAGCTTAAGGCAGGGGGCGAACACTGAAGCTTTCTTT
CDR3 protein: CASSLRQGANTEAFF

V gene: TRBV6-5
J gene: TRBJ1-2
clone size: .
D gene: TRBD1
CDR3 DNA: TGTGCCAGCAGTGGACAGGGTTTCTTCTATGGCTACACCTTC
CDR3 protein: CASSGQGFFYGYTF

V gene: TRBV7-6
J gene: TRBJ2-1
clone size: once
D gene: .
CDR3 DNA: TGTGCCAGCAGCCCCAACCCCTCCGAGCAGTTCTTC
CDR3 protein: CASSPNPSEQFF

V gene: TRBV9
J gene: TRBJ1-2
clone size: .
D gene: .
CDR3 DNA: TGTGCCAGCAGCGTAGTTGGGGCCGGCTACACCTTC
CDR3 protein: CASSVVGAGYTF

V gene: TRBV15
J gene: TRBJ2-3
clone size: .
D gene: .
CDR3 DNA: TGTGCCACCAGCAGAGCACTCACAGGGTCAGATACGCAGTATTTT
CDR3 protein: CATSRALTGSDTQYF

V gene: TRBV5-6
J gene: TRBJ2-5
clone size: few
D gene: TRBD1
CDR3 DNA: TGTGCCAGCAGCTTAAGGACAGGAGAGACCCAGTACTTC
CDR3 protein: CASSLRTGETQYF

V gene: TRBV9
J gene: TRBJ2-3
clone size: .
D gene: .
CDR3 DNA: TGTGCCAGCAGCCTCCAACCGGACGGCTTAGATACGCAGTATTTT
CDR3 protein: CASSLQPDGLDTQYF

V gene: TRBV28
J gene: TRBJ2-7
clone size: .
D gene: .
CDR3 DNA: TGTGCCAGCAGTCCCGGGACCCCGGGCTCCTACGAGCAGTACTTC
CDR3 protein: CASSPGTPGSYEQYF

V gene: TRBV6-6
J gene: TRBJ1-5
clone size: .
D gene: .
CDR3 DNA: TGTGCCAGCAGTTACTTGGGGGGCAGCCAGCCCCAGCATTTT
CDR3 protein: CASSYLGGSQPQHF

V gene: TRBV7-9
J gene: TRBJ1-2
clone size: .
D gene: .
CDR3 DNA: TGTGCCAGCAGCTTAGCAGGGCACTATGGCTACACCTTC
CDR3 protein: CASSLAGHYGYTF

V gene: TRBV10-2
J gene: TRBJ1-3
clone size: .
D gene: .
CDR3 DNA: TGCGCCAGCAGTGTATCGGTTAGCTCTGGAAACACCATATATTTT
CDR3 protein: CASSVSVSSGNTIYF

V gene: TRBV12-5
J gene: TRBJ1-5
clone size: .
D gene: TRBD1
CDR3 DNA: TGTGCTAGTGGTTGGACAGGACAGGGGATTGATCAGCCCCAGCATTTT
CDR3 protein: CASGWTGQGIDQPQHF

V gene: TRBV5-4
J gene: TRBJ2-7
clone size: few
D gene: .
CDR3 DNA: TGTGCCAGCAACCCGGGCCTAAATACCTACGAGCAGTACTTC
CDR3 protein: CASNPGLNTYEQYF

V gene: TRBV19
J gene: TRBJ1-1
clone size: .
D gene: .
CDR3 DNA: TGTGCCAGTAGTATGTCTTCGAGGGGCACTGAAGCTTTCTTT
CDR3 protein: CASSMSSRGTEAFF

V gene: TRBV9
J gene: TRBJ2-3
clone size: .
D gene: TRBD2
CDR3 DNA: TGTGCCAGCAGCCCCCGCCTAGCGGGGGGGGGAGGGTCCACAGATACGCAGTATTTT
CDR3 protein: CASSPRLAGGGGSTDTQYF

V gene: TRBV7-9
J gene: TRBJ1-3
clone size: .
D gene: .
CDR3 DNA: TGTGCCAGCAGCACGTCACAGGGAATACACTCTGGAAACACCATATATTTT
CDR3 protein: CASSTSQGIHSGNTIYF

V gene: TRBV19
J gene: TRBJ2-4
clone size: .
D gene: TRBD2
CDR3 DNA: TGTGCCAGTAGTACCGGACTAGCGACGGCCAAAAACATTCAGTACTTC
CDR3 protein: CASSTGLATAKNIQYF

V gene: TRBV18
J gene: TRBJ2-7
clone size: .
D gene: .
CDR3 DNA: TGTGCCAGCTCACCACAGTTAAGCAGTTACTACGAGCAGTACTTC
CDR3 protein: CASSPQLSSYYEQYF

V gene: TRBV11-2
J gene: TRBJ1-2
clone size: .
D gene: .
CDR3 DNA: TGTGCCAGCAGACGATTAAAGGAGTATGGCTACACCTTC
CDR3 protein: CASRRLKEYGYTF

V gene: TRBV5-4
J gene: TRBJ2-6
clone size: .
D gene: .
CDR3 DNA: TGTGCCAGCAGCGGAGGGGGGAGGGTATCGAAGAGCTCTGGGGCCAACGTCCTGACTTTC
CDR3 protein: CASSGGGRVSKSSGANVLTF

V gene: TRBV5-5
J gene: TRBJ1-1
clone size: once
D gene: .
CDR3 DNA: TGTGCCAGCAGCCCGCAGGGAATCACTGAAGCTTTCTTT
CDR3 protein: CASSPQGITEAFF

V gene: TRBV6-5
J gene: TRBJ1-1
clone size: .
D gene: .
CDR3 DNA: TGTGCCAGCAGCCAGACAGAGGGGAACACTGAAGCTTTCTTT
CDR3 protein: CASSQTEGNTEAFF

V gene: TRBV19
J gene: TRBJ2-6
clone size: .
D gene: .
CDR3 DNA: TGTGCCAGTAGTATAGCAGGTACTGGGGCCAACGTCCTGACTTTC
CDR3 protein: CASSIAGTGANVLTF

V gene: TRBV5-8
J gene: TRBJ1-1
clone size: .
D gene: .
CDR3 DNA: TGTGCCAGCAGCCCGACGAACACTGAAGCTTTCTTT
CDR3 protein: CASSPTNTEAFF

V gene: TRBV2
J gene: TRBJ2-2
clone size: .
D gene: .
CDR3 DNA: TGTGCCAGCAGTGGGGTGACTCGAATAAACACCGGGGAGCTGTTTTTT
CDR3 protein: CASSGVTRINTGELFF

V gene: TRBV28
J gene: TRBJ1-3
clone size: .
D gene: TRBD1
CDR3 DNA: TGTGCCAGCAGTTTTGGGCCAACAGGGGCTGGAAACACCATATATTTT
CDR3 protein: CASSFGPTGAGNTIYF

V gene: TRBV19
J gene: TRBJ2-2
clone size: few
D gene: TRBD2
CDR3 DNA: TGTGCCAGTAGTATTATGGGACTAGCGGGGCCTGGAGCTGTCACCGGGGAGCTGTTTTTT
CDR3 protein: CASSIMGLAGPGAVTGELFF

V gene: TRBV5-1
J gene: TRBJ1-3
clone size: .
D gene: TRBD1
CDR3 DNA: TGCGCCAGCAGCTTCCCGACAGGGGGAACTGGAAACACCATATATTTT
CDR3 protein: CASSFPTGGTGNTIYF

V gene: TRBV29-1
J gene: TRBJ1-2
clone size: .
D gene: .
CDR3 DNA: TGCAGCGTTGCGGTTGCAGTCGACTATGGCTACACCTTC
CDR3 protein: CSVAVAVDYGYTF

V gene: TRBV19
J gene: TRBJ2-1
clone size: few
D gene: .
CDR3 DNA: TGTGCCAGTAGGGAACGGGGGAACAATGAGCAGTTCTTC
CDR3 protein: CASRERGNNEQFF

V gene: TRBV5-1
J gene: TRBJ2-7
clone size: .
D gene: .
CDR3 DNA: TGCGCCAGCAGCGTGGGACTTTTGGGAGAGCAGTACTTC
CDR3 protein: CASSVGLLGEQYF

V gene: TRBV20-1
J gene: TRBJ1-2
clone size: .
D gene: .
CDR3 DNA: TGCAGTGCTATGAAAGACTATGGCTACACCTTC
CDR3 protein: CSAMKDYGYTF

V gene: TRBV7-2
J gene: TRBJ2-7
clone size: .
D gene: TRBD1
CDR3 DNA: TGTGCCAGCAGCCTAACCGGGACAGGGGTCAACGAGCAGTACTTC
CDR3 protein: CASSLTGTGVNEQYF

V gene: TRBV20-1
J gene: TRBJ1-1
clone size: .
D gene: .
CDR3 DNA: TGCAGTGCGAGAACAGGGATTGAAGCTTTCTTT
CDR3 protein: CSARTGIEAFF

V gene: TRBV4-3
J gene: TRBJ1-2
clone size: few
D gene: .
CDR3 DNA: TGCGCCAGCAGCCAAGATCGGAATGGCTATGGCTACACCTTC
CDR3 protein: CASSQDRNGYGYTF

V gene: TRBV9
J gene: TRBJ2-7
clone size: once
D gene: TRBD1
CDR3 DNA: TGTGCCAGCAGCGCCGGACAGGGTGGAGTCGACGAGCAGTACTTC
CDR3 protein: CASSAGQGGVDEQYF

V gene: TRBV27
J gene: TRBJ2-1
clone size: .
D gene: .
CDR3 DNA: TGTGCCAGCAGTTCTCGGACCGCCTCCTACAATGAGCAGTTCTTC
CDR3 protein: CASSSRTASYNEQFF

V gene: TRBV10-1
J gene: TRBJ2-4
clone size: .
D gene: .
CDR3 DNA: TGCGCCAGCAGTGAGTCAAAGAACATTCAGTACTTC
CDR3 protein: CASSESKNIQYF

V gene: TRBV7-9
J gene: TRBJ2-2
clone size: .
D gene: TRBD1
CDR3 DNA: TGTGCCAGCAACCCGGGACAGGGGCCCGGGGAGCTGTTTTTT
CDR3 protein: CASNPGQGPGELFF

V gene: TRBV19
J gene: TRBJ1-2
clone size: .
D gene: .
CDR3 DNA: TGTGCCAGTAGTGGCCGGGTTAACTATGGCTACACCTTC
CDR3 protein: CASSGRVNYGYTF

V gene: TRBV14
J gene: TRBJ2-1
clone size: once
D gene: TRBD2
CDR3 DNA: TGTGCCAGCAGCCAACTAGCGGGTGGCGAGGATGAGCAGTTCTTC
CDR3 protein: CASSQLAGGEDEQFF

V gene: TRBV7-9
J gene: TRBJ2-7
clone size: .
D gene: TRBD1
CDR3 DNA: TGTGCCAGCAGCTCCGAGCGGGACAGGGCCTACGAGCAGTACTTC
CDR3 protein: CASSSERDRAYEQYF

V gene: TRBV9
J gene: TRBJ1-1
clone size: few
D gene: TRBD1
CDR3 DNA: TGTGCCAGCAGCGTAACGACAGGGGGGGATAACACTGAAGCTTTCTTT
CDR3 protein: CASSVTTGGDNTEAFF

V gene: TRBV30
J gene: TRBJ1-5
clone size: .
D gene: .
CDR3 DNA: TGTGCCTGGGGTGCCGGGACTCCCAATCAGCCCCAGCATTTT
CDR3 protein: CAWGAGTPNQPQHF

V gene: TRBV6-1
J gene: TRBJ1-5
clone size: .
D gene: .
CDR3 DNA: TGTGCCAGCAGTGAAGAGGGGGTTAGGCCCCAGCATTTT
CDR3 protein: CASSEEGVRPQHF

V gene: TRBV4-3
J gene: TRBJ1-3
clone size: .
D gene: .
CDR3 DNA: TGCGCCAGCAGCCAAGATCAAGGGGGGGGAAACACCATATATTTT
CDR3 protein: CASSQDQGGGNTIYF

V gene: TRBV5-1
J gene: TRBJ1-2
clone size: .
D gene: TRBD1
CDR3 DNA: TGCGCCAGCAGTTCCCGGCAGGGGGGTTATGGCTACACCTTC
CDR3 protein: CASSSRQGGYGYTF

V gene: TRBV20-1
J gene: TRBJ2-3
clone size: few
D gene: .
CDR3 DNA: TGCAGTGAGCGGATCGCAGATACGCAGTATTTT
CDR3 protein: CSERIADTQYF

V gene: TRBV6-5
J gene: TRBJ2-5
clone size: .
D gene: .
CDR3 DNA: TGTGCCAGCAGTTACGGCCCAACGGGAGAGACCCAGTACTTC
CDR3 protein: CASSYGPTGETQYF